A selection of T cell receptor beta chains follows, all from one sample in a study of T-cell reconstitution after alpha-beta-depleted transplantation in children. TCRdb processed the PCR reads anew with MiXCR; each CDR3 protein has one entry. The data contain 7,500 to 9,500 distinct CDR3 sequences, 25% to 30% of them singletons. The sequencing here drew on peripheral blood, taken 60 days after TCRalphabeta/CD19-depleted stem cell transplant. The origin of the receptors is a boy in the first two years of life who had a stem cell transplant for SCID, so the T cells may come from the graft donor. CDR3s include the opening cysteine and the closing phenylalanine or tryptophan. Clone sizes are given selectively: once, few, many, or a class where the clone is expanded.

j_call: TRBJ1-3
v_call: TRBV5-1
clone_size: many
cdr3_aa: CASRSRDRASALGGNTIYF

j_call: TRBJ2-7
v_call: TRBV6-5
clone_size: medium-sized
cdr3_aa: CASSWGPASNDEQYF

j_call: TRBJ2-2
v_call: TRBV18
clone_size: medium-sized
cdr3_aa: CASSPEDGRYTGELFF

j_call: TRBJ2-1
v_call: TRBV5-1
clone_size: medium-sized
cdr3_aa: CASSFERAYNEQFF

j_call: TRBJ1-6
v_call: TRBV5-1
clone_size: medium-sized
cdr3_aa: CASSFGGADSPLHF

j_call: TRBJ1-4
v_call: TRBV12-3/TRBV12-4
clone_size: medium-sized
cdr3_aa: CASSKTGYTPTNEKLFF

j_call: TRBJ2-2
v_call: TRBV7-9
clone_size: -
cdr3_aa: CASSLAGELFF

j_call: TRBJ2-7
v_call: TRBV5-1
clone_size: medium-sized
cdr3_aa: CASSLARGARYEQYF

j_call: TRBJ1-2
v_call: TRBV28
clone_size: many
cdr3_aa: CASVDLRGTEMNYGYTF

j_call: TRBJ2-1
v_call: TRBV24-1
clone_size: -
cdr3_aa: CATSGDGSSYNEQFF

j_call: TRBJ1-5
v_call: TRBV20-1
clone_size: many
cdr3_aa: CSARPCGGQHSNQPQHF

j_call: TRBJ2-3
v_call: TRBV6-1
clone_size: -
cdr3_aa: CASSGREADTQYF

j_call: TRBJ2-1
v_call: TRBV5-1
clone_size: medium-sized
cdr3_aa: CASSSRGEPEQFF

j_call: TRBJ1-5
v_call: TRBV20-1
clone_size: medium-sized
cdr3_aa: CSGGQGNQPQHF

j_call: TRBJ2-7
v_call: TRBV6-1
clone_size: -
cdr3_aa: CASSRRQGYYEQYF

j_call: TRBJ2-2
v_call: TRBV29-1
clone_size: once
cdr3_aa: CSVGTGGTGELFF

j_call: TRBJ1-2
v_call: TRBV11-2
clone_size: many
cdr3_aa: CASSLRTGVPDYGYTF

j_call: TRBJ2-1
v_call: TRBV5-1
clone_size: -
cdr3_aa: CASSPGGRGEQFF

j_call: TRBJ2-5
v_call: TRBV7-2
clone_size: -
cdr3_aa: CASSFRWRETQYF

j_call: TRBJ1-2
v_call: TRBV18
clone_size: many
cdr3_aa: CASSPRQVLNYGYTF

j_call: TRBJ2-2
v_call: TRBV7-3
clone_size: medium-sized
cdr3_aa: CASSALIGGFPGELFF

j_call: TRBJ2-1
v_call: TRBV7-3
clone_size: many
cdr3_aa: CASSLRLAGGNEQFF

j_call: TRBJ2-3
v_call: TRBV20-1
clone_size: many
cdr3_aa: CSPDRGWTDTQYF

j_call: TRBJ2-2
v_call: TRBV6-1
clone_size: many
cdr3_aa: CASSPPAHRYQNTGELFF

j_call: TRBJ2-7
v_call: TRBV10-3
clone_size: many
cdr3_aa: CAISKDWDLYEQYF

j_call: TRBJ2-7
v_call: TRBV7-2
clone_size: many
cdr3_aa: CASSLQTYAYEQYF

j_call: TRBJ1-1
v_call: TRBV5-1
clone_size: many
cdr3_aa: CASSLGSGGHTEAFF

j_call: TRBJ2-5
v_call: TRBV3-1
clone_size: -
cdr3_aa: CASSQDRLLTGEEETQYF

j_call: TRBJ2-4
v_call: TRBV5-1
clone_size: few
cdr3_aa: CASSLVDGKNIQYF

j_call: TRBJ1-1
v_call: TRBV5-1
clone_size: many
cdr3_aa: CASSLGIRGPGTEAFF

j_call: TRBJ2-2
v_call: TRBV19
clone_size: -
cdr3_aa: CASSRGRSGRAGELFF

j_call: TRBJ2-1
v_call: TRBV10-3
clone_size: -
cdr3_aa: CAIRDFTRNEQFF

j_call: TRBJ1-5
v_call: TRBV24-1
clone_size: many
cdr3_aa: CATSDLYSNQPQHF

j_call: TRBJ2-7
v_call: TRBV2
clone_size: many
cdr3_aa: CASSEGPHGGSSYEQYF

j_call: TRBJ2-7
v_call: TRBV7-8
clone_size: medium-sized
cdr3_aa: CASSLNLGGPEQYF

j_call: TRBJ1-2
v_call: TRBV18
clone_size: few
cdr3_aa: CASSPNGHLDYGYTF

j_call: TRBJ1-2
v_call: TRBV5-1
clone_size: many
cdr3_aa: CASSLVGAGGYGYTF

j_call: TRBJ2-1
v_call: TRBV3-1
clone_size: -
cdr3_aa: CACSHQGPRTSYNEQFF

j_call: TRBJ2-1
v_call: TRBV9
clone_size: -
cdr3_aa: CASSRQPLAGGYNEQFF

j_call: TRBJ2-5
v_call: TRBV18
clone_size: medium-sized
cdr3_aa: CASSRRVKTQYF